Listed below are T cell receptor beta chains from one sample, sequenced in a study of blood T cells in healthy people across ages. TCRdb reprocessed the 5' RACE reads with MiXCR, giving one entry per CDR3 protein. The sample holds about 930,000 distinct CDR3 sequences, 25% to 35% seen once. The same data also contributed to another study, on T cells of mothers and their children.

The sequencing input was blood. The receptor set was obtained from a woman in her thirties or forties in good health. CDR3s include the opening cysteine and the closing phenylalanine or tryptophan. A D gene is named only where the DNA matches it firmly. The listing skips clone size in some rows; elsewhere it reads once, few, many or a size class.

clone_size,d_call,v_call,j_call,cdr3_nt,cdr3_aa
few,.,TRBV12-3/TRBV12-4,TRBJ1-4,TGTGCCAGCAGTTTCAGGGGAACTAATGAAAAACTGTTTTTT,CASSFRGTNEKLFF
.,.,TRBV10-3,TRBJ1-2,TGTGCCATCAGTGAGTCGGGGACGGGAAACTATGGCCACACCTTC,CAISESGTGNYGHTF
.,.,TRBV4-3,TRBJ2-5,TGCGCCAGCAGCCAGGGAGAACCAGGACGAGAGACCCAGTACTTC,CASSQGEPGRETQYF
many,.,TRBV24-1,TRBJ2-7,TGTGCCACCAGTTTGGGGGCGTCCTACGAGCAGTACTTC,CATSLGASYEQYF
.,.,TRBV28,TRBJ2-7,TGTGCCAGCAGCTCCCCGGAGAGGGGGATCAGCTACGAGCAGTACTTC,CASSSPERGISYEQYF
.,TRBD2,TRBV5-1,TRBJ2-1,TGCGCCAGCAGCTTGGTGCGGGGGGTCTCCTACAATGAGCAGTTCTTC,CASSLVRGVSYNEQFF
few,TRBD1,TRBV4-1,TRBJ2-7,TGCGCCAGCAGCCAGATGGACAGGGGTTTCATCTACGAGCAGTACTTC,CASSQMDRGFIYEQYF
many,.,TRBV4-1,TRBJ2-5,TGCGCCAGCAGCCAAGTGTCCCTAGACCAAGAGACCCAGTACTTC,CASSQVSLDQETQYF
.,.,TRBV20-1,TRBJ2-6,TGCAGTACTAGAGATCCGGGGACTGGGGCCAACGTCCTGACTTTC,CSTRDPGTGANVLTF
.,TRBD2,TRBV29-1,TRBJ2-3,TGCAGCGGCCGGGGGGGATCAGATACGCAGTATTTT,CSGRGGSDTQYF
many,TRBD2,TRBV6-4,TRBJ2-1,TGTGCCAGCAGTAGGCTAGCGGGAGACAATGAGCAGTTCTTC,CASSRLAGDNEQFF
few,.,TRBV7-9,TRBJ1-5,TGTGCCAGCAGCCCAGTGGGGGCAGGGAGCAATCAGCCCCAGCATTTT,CASSPVGAGSNQPQHF
.,TRBD1,TRBV18,TRBJ1-5,TGTGCCAGCTCACCGGACAGGGTGCACCAGCCCCAGCATTTT,CASSPDRVHQPQHF
.,TRBD1,TRBV7-9,TRBJ1-1,TGTGCCAGCAGCTTGGGACAGGGGCCCGGTTATACTGGAGCTTTCTTT,CASSLGQGPGYTGAFF
once,.,TRBV28,TRBJ1-1,TGTGCCAGCACGAGGGCAAGGGTCGCTTTCTTT,CASTRARVAFF
.,.,TRBV29-1,TRBJ1-5,TGCAGCGTTGTGTATAAGGGGTCGGGCAATCAGCCCCAGCATTTT,CSVVYKGSGNQPQHF
.,TRBD2,TRBV4-1,TRBJ2-3,TGCGCCAGCAGCCGGCTAGCGGGGGGCGAAAGCACAGATACGCAGTATTTT,CASSRLAGGESTDTQYF
.,.,TRBV19,TRBJ1-2,TGTGCCAGTAGTATAGAAGCAGGGGCCCACTATGGCTACACCTTC,CASSIEAGAHYGYTF
many,.,TRBV7-2,TRBJ2-1,TGTGCCAGCAAGGTCGGGGGCCCCTACAATGAGCAGTTCTTC,CASKVGGPYNEQFF
few,.,TRBV20-1,TRBJ1-5,TGCAGTGCGGGTGGACTAGACCATCAGCCCCAGCATTTT,CSAGGLDHQPQHF
many,.,TRBV12-3/TRBV12-4,TRBJ1-2,TGTGCCAGCAGTTCGCGGACAGTCTATGGCTACACCTTC,CASSSRTVYGYTF
.,.,TRBV12-3/TRBV12-4,TRBJ1-6,TGTGCCAGCAGTTTCCAGGGCAATTCACCCCTCCACTTT,CASSFQGNSPLHF
many,.,TRBV20-1,TRBJ2-7,TGCAGTGCTAGAGTAAGGGAGCAGTACTTC,CSARVREQYF
many,TRBD1,TRBV27,TRBJ2-7,TGTGCCAGCAGGAGACAGGGGGCCTACGAGCAGTACTTC,CASRRQGAYEQYF
few,TRBD1,TRBV20-1,TRBJ2-7,TGCAGTGCCAGACGACAGGGGGGGACCTACGAGCAGTACTTC,CSARRQGGTYEQYF
.,TRBD1,TRBV9,TRBJ1-6,TGTGCCAACAGCGTAGAGAAAGGGACAGGCCATTCACCCCTCCACTTT,CANSVEKGTGHSPLHF
few,TRBD1,TRBV20-1,TRBJ2-7,TGCAGTGCTAGAGCTACAATACAGGGGTTGGCCTACGAGCAGTACTTC,CSARATIQGLAYEQYF
many,.,TRBV18,TRBJ2-1,TGTGCCAGCTCACCGGGCGGGGCTTACAATGAGCAGTTCTTC,CASSPGGAYNEQFF
.,.,TRBV24-1,TRBJ1-1,TGTGCCACCAGATCAGGGTTGAACACTGAAGCTTTCTTT,CATRSGLNTEAFF
.,.,TRBV28,TRBJ1-5,TGTGCCAGCAAAACAGGCCTTAGCAATCAGCCCCAGCATTTT,CASKTGLSNQPQHF
few,.,TRBV28,TRBJ2-7,TGTGCCAGCACCCGCCAGGCAGGGGTTATATACGAGCAGTACTTC,CASTRQAGVIYEQYF
.,.,TRBV20-1,TRBJ2-7,TGCAGTGCTAGGGGCCTTCTGGGGACCGGCTCCTACGAGCAGTACTTC,CSARGLLGTGSYEQYF
.,TRBD1,TRBV5-1,TRBJ1-2,TGCGCCAGCAGAACGGACAGGGGGCCTAACTATGGCTACACCTTC,CASRTDRGPNYGYTF
.,TRBD2,TRBV5-1,TRBJ2-3,TGCGCCAGCAGCTTGCAACTAGCGGGGACCCAAAGATCGCAGTATTTT,CASSLQLAGTQRSQYF
many,TRBD2,TRBV20-1,TRBJ2-5,TGCAGTGCTAGGGATAGCGGGGCGGAGACCCAGTACTTC,CSARDSGAETQYF
.,TRBD1,TRBV10-3,TRBJ2-7,TGTGCCATCAGCGACCCAGGGGGCAGGTGCGAGCAGTACTTC,CAISDPGGRCEQYF